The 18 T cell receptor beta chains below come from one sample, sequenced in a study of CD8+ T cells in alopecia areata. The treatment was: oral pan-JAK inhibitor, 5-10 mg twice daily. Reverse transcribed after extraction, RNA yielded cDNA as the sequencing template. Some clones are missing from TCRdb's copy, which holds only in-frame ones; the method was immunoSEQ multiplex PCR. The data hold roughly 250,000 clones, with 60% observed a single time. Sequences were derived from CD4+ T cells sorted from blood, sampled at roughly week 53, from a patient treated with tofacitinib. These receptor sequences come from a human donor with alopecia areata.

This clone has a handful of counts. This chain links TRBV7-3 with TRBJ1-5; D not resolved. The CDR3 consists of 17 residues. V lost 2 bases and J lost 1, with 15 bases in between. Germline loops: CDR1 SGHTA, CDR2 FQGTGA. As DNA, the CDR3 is TGTGCCAGCAGCTTAGTTTTGCCGTTTCAGAGCAATCAGCCCCAGCATTTT. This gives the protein CASSLVLPFQSNQPQHF.

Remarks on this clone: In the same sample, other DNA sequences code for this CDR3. The CDR3 DNA follows: TGTGCCTGGGGCAGGGACCTTAATCAGCCCCAGCATTTT. It yields the protein CAWGRDLNQPQHF. This chain joins TRBV30 and TRBJ1-5, with D possibly TRBD1 on 5 matching bases. CDR3 length equals 13 residues. Trimming took off 5 bases at V and 4 bases at J, with 12 bases between the two ends. Germline V gives CDR1 GTSNPN, CDR2 SVGIG (reference sequence).

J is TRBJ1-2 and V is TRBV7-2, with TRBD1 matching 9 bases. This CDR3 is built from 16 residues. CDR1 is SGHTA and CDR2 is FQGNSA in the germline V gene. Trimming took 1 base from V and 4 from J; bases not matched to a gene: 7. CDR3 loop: CASSLGGTGRAYGYTF. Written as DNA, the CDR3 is TGTGCCAGCAGCTTAGGAGGGACAGGGAGGGCCTATGGCTACACCTTC.

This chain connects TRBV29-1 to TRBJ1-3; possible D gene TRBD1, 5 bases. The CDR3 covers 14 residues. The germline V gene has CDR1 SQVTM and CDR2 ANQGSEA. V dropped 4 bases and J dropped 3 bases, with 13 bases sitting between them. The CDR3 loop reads CSVGEGTRGNTIYF. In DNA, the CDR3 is TGCAGCGTTGGGGAGGGGACGCGTGGAAACACCATATATTTT. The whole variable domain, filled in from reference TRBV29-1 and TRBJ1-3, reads SAVISQKPSRDICQRGTSLTIQCQVDSQVTMMFWYRQQPGQSLTLIATANQGSEATYESGFVIDKFPISRPNLTFSTLTVSNMSPEDSSIYLCSVGEGTRGNTIYFGEGSWLTVV.

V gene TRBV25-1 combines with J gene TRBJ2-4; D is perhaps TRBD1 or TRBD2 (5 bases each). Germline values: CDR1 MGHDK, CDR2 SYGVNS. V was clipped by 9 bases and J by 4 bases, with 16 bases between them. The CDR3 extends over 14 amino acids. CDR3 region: CARHPGPPKNIQYF. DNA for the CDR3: TGTGCCAGGCACCCGGGGCCCCCAAAAAACATTCAGTACTTC.

The CDR3: CAWSVGGLSNQPQHF. CDR3 bases: TGTGCCTGGAGTGTCGGAGGACTTAGCAATCAGCCCCAGCATTTT. The chain combines TRBV30 with TRBJ1-5; D remains unclear. The germline gives CDR1 GTSNPN, CDR2 SVGIG (reference sequence). V was cut by 0 bases and J by 0 bases, with 9 bases left in between. This CDR3 spans 15 amino acids.

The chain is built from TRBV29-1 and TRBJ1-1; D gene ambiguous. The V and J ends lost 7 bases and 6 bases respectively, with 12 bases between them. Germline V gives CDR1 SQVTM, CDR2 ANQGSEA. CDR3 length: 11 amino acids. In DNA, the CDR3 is TGCAGCGGCTCCGACACCTCTGAAGCTTTCTTT. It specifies CSGSDTSEAFF.

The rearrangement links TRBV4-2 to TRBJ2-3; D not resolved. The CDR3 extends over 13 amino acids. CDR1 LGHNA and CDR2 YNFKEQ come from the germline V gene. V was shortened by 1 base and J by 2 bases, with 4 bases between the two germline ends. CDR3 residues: CASSQALTDTQYF. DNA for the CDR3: TGTGCCAGCAGCCAAGCCCTCACAGATACGCAGTATTTT.

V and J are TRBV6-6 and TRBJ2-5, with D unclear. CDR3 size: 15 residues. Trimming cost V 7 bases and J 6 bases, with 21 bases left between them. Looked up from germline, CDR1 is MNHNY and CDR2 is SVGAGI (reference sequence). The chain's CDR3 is CASTPGPSLGKTQYF. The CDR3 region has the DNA TGTGCCAGCACCCCCGGGCCAAGCCTAGGGAAGACCCAGTACTTC.

The CDR3 protein is CASREAHYRDTEAFF. The CDR3 bases are TGTGCCAGCAGAGAGGCCCATTATAGGGACACTGAAGCTTTCTTT. V usage is TRBV27 and J usage is TRBJ1-1; D unclear. V lost 6 bases, J lost 3 bases, and 17 bases lay in between. CDR1 is MNHEY and CDR2 is SMNVEV in the germline V gene (reference sequence). This CDR3 spans 15 amino acids.

The CDR3 spells CASSDSRGDTQYF. As DNA, the CDR3 is TGTGCCAGCAGTGACTCCCGGGGGGATACGCAGTATTTT. The V gene is TRBV25-1, the J gene TRBJ2-3; D possibly corresponds to TRBD2 (6 bases). Deletions cut 3 bases from V and 6 bases from J, with 10 bases between. The CDR3 consists of 13 residues. Germline V lookup: CDR1 MGHDK, CDR2 SYGVNS.

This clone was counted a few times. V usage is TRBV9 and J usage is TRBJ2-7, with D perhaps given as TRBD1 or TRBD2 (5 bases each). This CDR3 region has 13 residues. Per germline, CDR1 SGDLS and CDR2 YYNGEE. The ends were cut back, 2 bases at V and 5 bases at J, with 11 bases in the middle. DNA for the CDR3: TGTGCCAGCAGCGTCGGGCAGGGAGACGAGCAGTACTTC. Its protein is CASSVGQGDEQYF.

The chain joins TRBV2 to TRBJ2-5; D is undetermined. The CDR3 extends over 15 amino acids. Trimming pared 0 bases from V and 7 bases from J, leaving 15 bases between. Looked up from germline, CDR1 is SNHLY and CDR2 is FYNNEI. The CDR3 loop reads CASSEAGPPMGTQYF. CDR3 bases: TGTGCCAGCAGTGAAGCGGGCCCCCCAATGGGGACCCAGTACTTC.

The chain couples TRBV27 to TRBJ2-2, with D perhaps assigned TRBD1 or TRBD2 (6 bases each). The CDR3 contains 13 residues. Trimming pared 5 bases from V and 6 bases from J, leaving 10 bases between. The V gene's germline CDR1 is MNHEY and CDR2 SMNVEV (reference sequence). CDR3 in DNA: TGTGCCAGCAGTCCTCGGGGGCCCGGGGAGCTGTTTTTT. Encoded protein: CASSPRGPGELFF.

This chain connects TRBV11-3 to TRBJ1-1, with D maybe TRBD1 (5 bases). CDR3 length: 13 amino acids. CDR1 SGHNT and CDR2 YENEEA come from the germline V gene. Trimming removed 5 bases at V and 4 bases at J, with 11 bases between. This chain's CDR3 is CASSGGLGTEAFF. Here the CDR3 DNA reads TGTGCCAGCAGCGGGGGTTTGGGCACTGAAGCTTTCTTT.

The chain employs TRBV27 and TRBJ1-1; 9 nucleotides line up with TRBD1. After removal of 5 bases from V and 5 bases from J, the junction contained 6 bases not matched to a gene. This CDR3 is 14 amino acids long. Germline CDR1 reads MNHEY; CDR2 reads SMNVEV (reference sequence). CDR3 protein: CASSATGGSTEAFF. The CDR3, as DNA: TGTGCCAGCAGTGCGACAGGGGGATCTACTGAAGCTTTCTTT.

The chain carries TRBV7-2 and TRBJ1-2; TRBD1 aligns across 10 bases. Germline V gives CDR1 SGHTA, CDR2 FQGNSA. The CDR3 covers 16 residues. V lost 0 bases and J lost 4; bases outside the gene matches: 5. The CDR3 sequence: CASSLARTGGIYGYTF. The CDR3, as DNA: TGTGCCAGCAGCTTAGCCCGGACAGGGGGTATCTATGGCTACACCTTC.

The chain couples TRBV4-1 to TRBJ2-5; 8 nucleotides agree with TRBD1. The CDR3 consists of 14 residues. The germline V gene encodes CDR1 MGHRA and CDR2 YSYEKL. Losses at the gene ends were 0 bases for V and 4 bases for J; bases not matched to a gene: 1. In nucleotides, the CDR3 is TGCGCCAGCAGCCAAGAGGACAGGGTAGAGACCCAGTACTTC. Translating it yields CASSQEDRVETQYF.